A selection of T cell receptor beta chains follows, all from one sample in a study of blood T cell repertoires in COVID-19. The method was immunoSEQ multiplex PCR; TCRdb's version includes in-frame clones alone and lacks a portion of them. The profile covers around 200,000 clones, with around 82% appearing a single time and roughly 8.7% taken by the ten largest. The sample consisted of peripheral blood. The receptors were gathered from a man in his forties or fifties with active or convalescent COVID-19. CDR3s include the opening cysteine and the closing phenylalanine or tryptophan. D genes are given only for firm matches. Where a row states a size, it is once, few, many or the class of an expanded clone; other rows omit it.

D,V,J,size,CDR3,DNA
NA,TRBV6-5,TRBJ1-2,few,CASSYSAGNYGYTF,TGTGCCAGCAGTTACTCGGCTGGTAACTATGGCTACACCTTC
NA,TRBV7-3,TRBJ2-7,NA,CASSSYVGDYEQYF,TGTGCCAGCAGCTCTTATGTCGGGGATTACGAGCAGTACTTC
NA,TRBV12-5,TRBJ2-3,NA,CASGGQGYSTDTQYF,TGTGCTAGTGGTGGGCAGGGATACAGCACAGATACGCAGTATTTT
TRBD2,TRBV6-1,TRBJ2-1,NA,CASSEGLAAYNEQFF,TGTGCCAGCAGTGAAGGACTAGCGGCCTACAATGAGCAGTTCTTC
NA,TRBV2,TRBJ2-7,NA,CASSEGLQGYEQYF,TGTGCCAGCAGTGAGGGGCTACAGGGTTACGAGCAGTACTTC
NA,TRBV6-5,TRBJ1-1,NA,CASSYESGLDTEAFF,TGTGCCAGCAGTTACGAATCAGGGTTGGACACTGAAGCTTTCTTT
TRBD1,TRBV19,TRBJ1-2,NA,CASCLGQGDYGYTF,TGTGCCAGTTGCCTTGGACAGGGCGACTATGGCTACACCTTC
NA,TRBV3-1/TRBV3-2,TRBJ1-1,NA,CASSQGTDMNTEAFF,TGTGCCAGCAGCCAAGGGACAGATATGAACACTGAAGCTTTCTTT
NA,TRBV12-3/TRBV12-4,TRBJ1-4,NA,CASRKGEGEKLFF,TGTGCCAGCAGGAAGGGGGAGGGTGAAAAACTGTTTTTT
NA,TRBV25-1,TRBJ1-2,NA,CASSARGGFGYTF,TGTGCCAGCAGCGCTCGGGGGGGGTTTGGCTACACCTTC
NA,TRBV2,TRBJ2-7,NA,CASSVSGGSEQYF,TGTGCCAGCAGTGTGTCCGGAGGGTCCGAGCAGTACTTC
NA,TRBV6-6,TRBJ1-5,NA,CASSYSEANQPQHF,TGTGCCAGCAGTTACTCAGAGGCCAATCAGCCCCAGCATTTT
TRBD1,TRBV5-1,TRBJ1-1,NA,CASSRALGGPIHENTEAFF,TGCGCCAGCAGCCGGGCCCTAGGGGGCCCCATACACGAGAACACTGAAGCTTTCTTT
NA,TRBV2,TRBJ1-3,NA,CASSVASGNTIYF,TGTGCCAGCAGTGTTGCGTCTGGAAACACCATATATTTT
TRBD1,TRBV4-1,TRBJ2-7,NA,CASSPDRGPYEQYF,TGCGCCAGCAGCCCGGACAGGGGGCCCTACGAGCAGTACTTC
NA,TRBV5-6,TRBJ1-1,NA,CASSHVGTEAFF,TGTGCCAGCAGCCACGTCGGGACTGAAGCTTTCTTT
TRBD1,TRBV9,TRBJ1-2,NA,CASSVEHRGYGYTF,TGTGCCAGCAGCGTAGAGCACAGGGGCTATGGCTACACCTTC
NA,TRBV5-4,TRBJ2-7,NA,CASSSGASEIYEQYF,TGTGCCAGCAGCTCCGGGGCTAGCGAAATCTACGAGCAGTACTTC
NA,TRBV5-6,TRBJ2-7,few,CASTLLGRLSYEQYF,TGTGCCAGCACCCTCCTGGGGAGGTTATCCTACGAGCAGTACTTC
NA,TRBV7-7,TRBJ2-4,NA,CASSSSAGRVQYF,TGTGCTAGCAGTAGTAGTGCAGGCAGGGTCCAGTACTTC
TRBD1,TRBV7-8,TRBJ1-5,NA,CASSQDLRGLLNQPQHF,TGTGCCAGCAGCCAAGACCTAAGGGGGCTCCTTAATCAGCCCCAGCATTTT
NA,TRBV30,TRBJ2-3,NA,CAWSTPDTATDTQYF,TGTGCCTGGAGTACCCCGGACACGGCGACAGATACGCAGTATTTT
TRBD2,TRBV10-3,TRBJ2-1,NA,CATRTSGGPYNEQFF,TGTGCCACTAGGACTAGCGGGGGACCTTACAATGAGCAGTTCTTC
TRBD2,TRBV3-1/TRBV3-2,TRBJ2-5,NA,CASSPTGDSGGAGETQYF,TGTGCCAGCAGCCCCACCGGGGACAGCGGGGGGGCCGGGGAGACCCAGTACTTC
TRBD1,TRBV10-3,TRBJ1-4,NA,CAISGSQGSEKLFF,TGTGCCATCAGTGGGTCACAGGGGAGTGAAAAACTGTTTTTT
NA,TRBV11-2,TRBJ2-7,NA,CASSHGDMFSYEQYF,TGTGCCAGCAGCCACGGGGACATGTTCTCCTACGAGCAGTACTTC
TRBD2,TRBV19,TRBJ2-3,once,CASSTAGLAGGPQYF,TGTGCCAGTAGTACCGCCGGTCTAGCGGGGGGCCCGCAGTATTTT
TRBD1,TRBV30,TRBJ1-2,NA,CAWTAKTGAGYTF,TGTGCCTGGACAGCGAAAACAGGGGCTGGCTACACCTTC
TRBD1,TRBV30,TRBJ1-2,once,CAWSVGGQGFYGYTF,TGTGCCTGGAGTGTAGGCGGACAGGGGTTTTATGGCTACACCTTC
TRBD1,TRBV10-3,TRBJ1-4,NA,CAISETGQINEKLFF,TGTGCCATCAGTGAGACGGGACAGATTAATGAAAAACTGTTTTTT
NA,TRBV6-4,TRBJ1-1,NA,CASRAEPTVNTEAFF,TGTGCCAGTCGAGCGGAGCCGACGGTGAACACTGAAGCTTTCTTT
NA,TRBV4-2,TRBJ2-2,NA,CASSQPGGGAGKRHGELFF,TGTGCCAGCAGCCAACCCGGGGGTGGAGCGGGCAAGAGGCACGGGGAGCTGTTTTTT
TRBD2,TRBV2,TRBJ2-3,NA,CASSFGLAAVIDTQYF,TGTGCCAGCTCCTTCGGACTAGCGGCGGTAATTGATACGCAGTATTTT
TRBD1,TRBV18,TRBJ2-7,NA,CASSPDRGEQYF,TGTGCCAGCTCACCTGACAGGGGCGAGCAGTACTTC
NA,TRBV11-2,TRBJ1-2,NA,CASSLAGGSYGYTF,TGTGCCAGCAGCTTAGCGGGGGGATCCTATGGCTACACCTTC
TRBD1,TRBV24-1,TRBJ1-2,NA,CATGDRERDYGYTF,TGTGCCACCGGGGACAGGGAGAGGGACTATGGCTACACCTTC
NA,TRBV2,TRBJ2-3,NA,CASSIQGLGDTQYF,TGTGCCAGCAGTATACAGGGTTTAGGAGATACGCAGTATTTT
NA,TRBV19,TRBJ2-7,NA,CASSMGQPYEQYF,TGTGCCAGTAGTATGGGGCAACCCTACGAGCAGTACTTC
TRBD2,TRBV27,TRBJ2-1,NA,CASSLGTGRAYNEQFF,TGTGCCAGCAGTTTGGGTACCGGGAGGGCCTACAATGAGCAGTTCTTC
TRBD1,TRBV24-1,TRBJ2-5,few,CATSPGTGTETQYF,TGTGCCACCAGCCCCGGGACAGGGACAGAGACCCAGTACTTC
TRBD2,TRBV3-1/TRBV3-2,TRBJ2-7,NA,CASSQDPYQTSGGLYEQYF,TGTGCCAGCAGCCAAGACCCTTACCAAACTAGCGGGGGGCTCTACGAGCAGTACTTC
NA,TRBV24-1,TRBJ1-2,once,CATSVQGQSYTF,TGTGCCACCAGTGTACAGGGCCAGAGCTACACCTTC
NA,TRBV30,TRBJ1-5,NA,CAWNQGDQPQHF,TGTGCCTGGAACCAAGGGGATCAGCCCCAGCATTTT
NA,TRBV19,TRBJ2-5,NA,CASSIDRHGPQETQYF,TGTGCCAGTAGTATAGACCGGCATGGGCCCCAAGAGACCCAGTACTTC
NA,TRBV12-3/TRBV12-4,TRBJ2-7,few,CASSFSRDEQYF,TGTGCCAGCAGTTTCAGCAGGGACGAGCAGTACTTC
NA,TRBV9,TRBJ1-6,NA,CASSGLPGSPLHF,TGTGCCAGCAGCGGACTACCGGGGTCACCCCTCCACTTT
NA,TRBV6-5,TRBJ1-6,NA,CASSYSGPRQNLHF,TGTGCCAGCAGTTACTCCGGCCCTAGACAGAACCTCCACTTT
TRBD2,TRBV24-1,TRBJ2-3,once,CATSDPGTSGMSDTQYF,TGTGCCACCAGTGATCCCGGGACTAGCGGGATGAGTGATACGCAGTATTTT
TRBD1,TRBV7-2,TRBJ1-1,NA,CASSLTWTGRMNTEAFF,TGTGCCAGCAGCTTGACTTGGACAGGGCGCATGAACACTGAAGCTTTCTTT
NA,TRBV4-1,TRBJ1-2,NA,CASSPDHQGLTGYTF,TGCGCCAGCAGCCCCGACCATCAGGGGCTAACTGGCTACACCTTC
TRBD2,TRBV6-5,TRBJ2-7,once,CASSYSGGLEQYF,TGTGCCAGCAGTTACTCGGGAGGGCTCGAGCAGTACTTC